This record covers a single TCR beta chain. Its specific antigen is unknown. No much larger clone exists at a distance of one base, and base qualities are not known. Libraries came from the immunoSEQ multiplex PCR assay. A mixture of 60 forward primers for TCR Vbeta segments and 13 reverse primers for TCR Jbeta segments was used in the multiplex PCR. A multiplex PCR assay on genomic DNA amplified the CDR3 region of rearranged TCR beta genes. Amplified TCR beta libraries were sequenced as 87-base-pair reads on the Illumina HiSeq System. The study's own analysis went as follows. A later analysis tallied approximately 87 million unique TCR beta chains across the 550 to 850 repertoires, and around 12 million of those chains were shared by two or more donors. Raw reads were error-corrected and collapsed into unique sequences with a nearest-neighbor algorithm that merged closely related sequences to remove PCR and sequencing errors. Alignment of CDR3 sequences to IMGT reference sequences was used to assign V, D and J gene segments. For a sequence to be retained, a match of at least six nucleotides was required to both a V gene segment and a J gene segment. Rearrangements were classified as productive when the CDR3 lacked stop codons and remained in frame with V and J, and all other rearrangements were classified as non-productive. CDR3 was defined according to IMGT convention as the region running from the second conserved V-encoded cysteine to the conserved J-encoded phenylalanine. Sequences without an unambiguous match to a single V gene segment were excluded from the earlier analysis of approximately 560 of the donors. In an earlier analysis of approximately 590 of the donors, V segments were called functional above 56.7% productive rearrangements and were called segregating when the between-donor standard deviation exceeded 5%. A statistical classification framework was developed to diagnose cytomegalovirus status using the catalog of TCR beta chain sequences. V and J gene assignment, in a later analysis, came from comparing TCR nucleotide sequences with IMGT/GENE-DB human TR gene sequences. Using the TCRdist pipeline, a later analysis assigned CDR3 sequences along with most-parsimonious VDJ recombination scenarios. A later analysis defined each TCR beta chain by its CDR3 amino acid sequence plus V-gene family, and excluded reads lacking a unique V-gene family. A later analysis removed 500 to 600 highly shared, low-generation-probability nucleotide sequences to deal with suspected cross-contamination and a sequencing artifact. A later analysis calculated a clonal expansion index for each public chain from normalized within-repertoire ranks of inferred template counts. A later analysis computed generation probabilities with a VDJ recombination model fitted to out-of-frame rearrangements, and checked the results against IGoR. In a later analysis, hypergeometric tests were used to score TCR-TCR, TCR-HLA and TCR-CMV co-occurrence, with a repertoire-size bias correction applied to TCR pairs. To estimate false discovery rates, a later analysis permuted the HLA or CMV assignments 20 times. In a later analysis, co-occurring TCRs were grouped using DBSCAN, and TCRdist sequence similarity was added for clustering within HLA-allele-positive subsets. For co-occurrence clustering, repertoires with fewer than 30,000 or more than 120,000 public chains were excluded, along with roughly five repertoires with anomalous nucleotide sharing. In its TCRdb copy, this immuneACCESS table keeps in-frame sequences only and misses some clones. Where compared with another copy, unresolved V genes explain less than half of these, and the others have no known cause. The DNA gave D and trimming, while V, J and clone size come from that table. Here the sample has over 100,000 clones; around 78% occur a single time. The top ten clonotypes cover less than 4% of the sample.

These data come from a study of cytomegalovirus exposure and HLA in healthy donors (dated by TCRdb to about 2017). Regarding the complete study: An earlier analysis of several hundred of the donors reported under 300 Gb of sequence data and 117 million unique TCR beta sequences obtained from roughly 170 million T cells. About 280 gigabases of sequencing data and 70 million to 100 million unique TCR sequences made up an early release that covered 500 to 700 HLA-typed donors. Among the roughly 390 genotyped donors, approximately 82% belonged to the genetic ancestry cluster associated with self-reported Caucasian donors. The study was designed to test whether signatures of past pathogen exposure could be identified by cataloging public T cell receptors. The study used immunosequencing to profile the T cell repertoires of some 600 subjects and linked those repertoires to cytomegalovirus serostatus. In addition to the first cohort of 666 subjects, a separate validation cohort of 130 or so different subjects was used. The study combined high-throughput TCR immunosequencing, statistical association of individual TCRs with disease status, and machine learning to predict cytomegalovirus infection status. A later analysis re-analyzed previously published TCR beta repertoires from about 730 donors and added high-resolution HLA genotyping to study TCR occurrence patterns. The later analysis used no new phenotypic data to find candidate immune exposures, relying instead on TCR beta sequences and their occurrence across donors. To decide whether each TCR beta V gene segment behaved as functional or pseudogenic, an earlier analysis of 587 of the donors relied on high-throughput TCR beta sequencing. Donor age, sex, ethnicity and CMV serostatus were compiled together with the repertoire data. Genome-wide SNP genotypes for about 65% of the roughly 670 donors were used in a later genetic analysis, which treated that subset as a discovery cohort. All discovery cohort repertoires had been generated using a single sequencing platform. Both class I and class II loci were covered by HLA typing, at four-digit resolution. The number of donors typed differed by locus, with roughly 629-640 for A, B, C, DRB1 and DQB1, approximately 500 for DQA1, under 610 for DPA1, and under 490 for DPB1. Roughly 5 DR-DQ haplotypes were handled as single units for association and clustering, since linkage in the cohort was strong. Among some 400 genotyped donors of the cohort, an average of about 240,000 unique TCR beta nucleotide sequences were sequenced per donor, roughly 18% of them non-productive.

What the work shows at the level of the full study, not this receptor alone: In a later analysis, TCR association rates were found to vary across HLA loci, with the most associated TCRs seen for DRB1 alleles and the fewest for HLA-C alleles. In an earlier analysis of fewer than 700 of the donors, most TCR beta V segments appeared in productive rearrangements about 90% or about 30% of the time, broadly matching IMGT annotations. In a later genetic analysis, a missense DCLRE1C variant was associated with V-gene and J-gene trimming of TCR beta chains, and the association was replicated in an independent cohort. The authors suggested that the approach could potentially be generalized to other disease states and immunological phenotypes. While some public TCRs were present in many individuals, most TCR sequences turned up only very rarely across donors. About 17 rarely observed V segments, including chromosome 9 orphons, were excluded from the earlier analysis of a few hundred of the donors because counts were too low. Linkage disequilibrium might explain the correlated functional status among segregating V segments, but an unknown experimental factor could not be ruled out. Because HLA typing was unavailable for some donors at each locus, only the typed subset was used in association tests. The study listed 150 to 200 TCR beta chains as associated with cytomegalovirus. In a later analysis, HLA-associated TCR beta chains were found to be more clonally expanded and to have lower generation probabilities than equally common non-associated chains. According to a later analysis, most CMV-associated TCR beta chains appeared to be HLA-restricted, and the HLA associations seemed to be driven largely by CMV exposure. This cohort had only TCR beta chains sequenced, and the lack of alpha or paired-chain data limited which features could be detected. Assigning TCR associations to individual alleles was difficult when HLA alleles, especially DR and DQ, strongly co-occurred. In a later analysis, several top co-occurrence clusters were reported to appear linked to parvovirus B19, influenza, CMV and Epstein-Barr virus. CMV serostatus was the only immune exposure information available for the cohort. A later genetic analysis reported fewer N-insertions in productive TCRs among donors in an Asian-associated ancestry cluster than the roughly 690-donor mean. A later analysis associated 16,951 TCR beta sequences with specific HLA alleles at a false discovery rate of 0.05. A cluster of highly shared sequence variants was judged likely to represent a technical artifact of the sequencing pipeline. The presence/absence analyses assumed that sequencing depth was roughly uniform across donors, and that assumption may not be true. Because the 87-base-pair reads could not distinguish some IMGT-functional V segments, including TRBV6-2 and TRBV6-3, those segments were excluded. Cytomegalovirus status was reported to be diagnosed by the classifier with high specificity and sensitivity in both the original and validation cohorts. Three of the identified cytomegalovirus-associated TCR beta chains were confirmed in vitro to be specific for cytomegalovirus antigens. A further reported finding was that TCR beta sequences accurately predicted the HLA-A and HLA-B alleles for most subjects in the first cohort.

The cohort was made up of several hundred healthy bone marrow donors. At the time of sampling, every cohort member was nominally healthy, though immune exposures that went unrecorded were likely present. The donor was CMV seropositive and was included in the group of about 290 seropositive cohort members. A peripheral blood sample was provided by each donor, and peripheral blood mononuclear cells were used for TCR beta sequencing. Genomic DNA was extracted from the blood cell samples with the Qiagen DNeasy Blood Extraction Kit. Via the germline V gene (reference sequence), CDR1 is SSHAT and CDR2 FNYEAQ. The CDR3 runs 16 residues from the cysteine to the phenylalanine. The sequence is cut down to CDR3 DNA, 48 bases in frame from base 1. For this chain, trimming is 5 bases at the V end and 0 bases at the J end, and the number of junction bases without a gene match is 6.

The receptor was derived from a woman in her thirties in good health and CMV-seropositive. Here the chain combines TRBV7-7 and TRBJ2-1; TRBD2 fits 8 bases in the junction. The sequencing input was PBMCs. The nucleotides read TGTGCCAGCAGCCCCACTGGGACTAGCTCCTACAATGAGCAGTTCTTC. It encodes CASSPTGTSSYNEQFF.